This TCR beta chain originates from a study of blood T cell repertoires in COVID-19 (TCRdb year 2020). Turning to the overall study: Samples covering the acute and convalescent phases of COVID-19 were provided by collaborators in the United States, Italy and Spain. The prospective study material was composed of cDNA or gDNA derived from T cells, B-cell-depleted T cells, or PBMCs. The dataset comprised deeply sampled blood TCRbeta repertoires from subjects exposed to, actively infected with, or recovered from COVID-19. A freely available public database, intended as a resource for researchers studying the immune response to SARS-CoV-2, is where the repertoires were released. The samples were drawn from two sources: the first 160 participants of the ongoing ImmuneRACE study, and some 1,300 subjects contributed by 6 global collaborators. A de-identified subject ID, COVID-19 status, age in years and sex were almost always included in the sample metadata. Where available, HLA class I and class II types were taken from metadata supplied by the sample provider and were not determined by assay-based typing.

TCRbeta CDR3 regions were amplified from genomic DNA by means of the immunoSEQ Assay, a bias-controlled multiplex PCR. The authors' analysis ran thus. Within the assay, amplification of reference gene primers was used to estimate how many nucleated cells each sample contained. To quantify the absolute abundance of each unique TCRbeta CDR3 rearrangement, sequence reads were collapsed and filtered. For each sample, productive Simpson clonality was calculated as the square root of Simpson's diversity index across productive rearrangements. This immuneACCESS table, as held by TCRdb, lists in-frame sequences with V and J called but not all clones. Of the missing ones, under half trace to an unresolved V gene in checked studies; the others have no known cause. Clone size and V and J calls were adopted from that table, with D and trimming inferred from the DNA. The sample has around 470,000 clones on record, roughly 89% of them singletons. Roughly 1% of the sample is taken by the ten largest.

At one collaborating source in Seattle, patients were enrolled during active infection and were followed longitudinally through the course of disease. The collaborating institutions used their own protocols to collect whole blood in K2EDTA tubes. For TCRbeta analysis, collaborator samples were shipped as frozen whole blood, as isolated PBMCs, or as DNA extracted from either sample type. Overall study outcomes, separate from this receptor: Clinical and demographic metadata were provided uncurated, with the amount varying by source and participant.

Measured from the cysteine to the phenylalanine, the CDR3 is 15 residues long. Here the CDR3 DNA is all that survives: 45 bases in frame from base 1. For CDR1 and CDR2, the germline V gene lists SGHRS and YFSETQ. V is reduced by 4 bases and J by 8 bases, leaving a spacing of 18 bases between them. Comment on this clone: Its specific antigen is unknown. No much larger clone exists at a distance of one base, and base qualities are not known.

The receptor was isolated from a man younger than 35 with COVID-19, enrolled during active disease. In this chain, TRBV5-1 is recombined with TRBJ1-4; confidence is insufficient to name the D gene. Sequencing input: peripheral blood. The CDR3 amino acid sequence is: CASSRGEARHEKLFF. The nucleotide sequence reads as follows: TGCGCCAGCAGCCGGGGAGAGGCTCGACACGAAAAACTGTTTTTT.